This T cell receptor beta chain was obtained from a study of OX40 agonist ivuxolimab in advanced cancers. Across the study: Patients in the trial were receiving intravenous ivuxolimab every 2 weeks, at doses of 0.01 to 10 mg/kg.

Measured with immunoSEQ multiplex PCR; TCRdb has only the in-frame clones, and not every one. The sample holds 45,000 to 60,000 clones, 80% seen once. Note on this clone: One end of the junction varies from germline; a read error may be responsible.

Germline V CDR1 and CDR2: SNHLY, FYNNEI. CDR3 size: 13 residues. This sample comprised CD4+ or CD8+ T cells sorted from blood, obtained in a trial of the OX40 agonist ivuxolimab. The sequence was collected from an adult with an advanced solid tumor such as melanoma, head and neck, liver or kidney cancer. V usage is TRBV2 and J usage is TRBJ1-4, with a possible D match to TRBD1 (6 bases). CDR3 sequence reads: CASSERFWGAASF. CDR3 DNA sequence: TGTGCCAGCAGTGAGAGGTTTTGGGGGGCCGCCTCTTTT.